Listed here are 5 T cell receptor beta chains from one sample, sequenced in a study of molecular identifiers for immune sequencing clone quantification. TCRdb recomputed calls from the PCR reads with MiXCR, one row per CDR3 protein. The table has hundreds of thousands of distinct CDR3 sequences, about 25% seen once. Sequencing was performed on naive CD8+ T cells from blood, with Jurkat cell RNA spiked in. This sample's subset: FACS-sorted CD8+CD4-CCR7+CD45RA+ naive T cells. The source of these receptors is a human donor in good health. Some libraries in this study had Jurkat cell RNA spiked in.

This CDR3 reads CASSAPGQGMNTEAFF. In DNA form, the CDR3 reads TGTGCCAGCAGCGCCCCTGGACAGGGGATGAACACTGAAGCTTTCTTT. The chain joins TRBV9 to TRBJ1-1; 9 nucleotides align to TRBD1. V trimming: 3 bases; J trimming: 0 bases; junction bases outside the gene matches: 6. Looked up from germline, CDR1 is SGDLS and CDR2 is YYNGEE. The CDR3 contains 16 residues.

CDR3 sequence reads: CASSPNPGTGANAQYF. CDR3 bases: TGTGCCAGCAGCCCCAATCCCGGGACAGGAGCAAACGCGCAGTACTTC. This chain links TRBV7-9 with TRBJ2-7; 8 nucleotides align to TRBD1. Germline CDR1 is SEHNR and CDR2 is FQNEAQ (reference sequence). This CDR3 is 16 amino acids long. V was clipped by 5 bases and J by 9 bases; unmatched bases: 18.

This clonotype was seen ten or more times. The V and J genes are TRBV13 and TRBJ1-4; D not certain. Germline V gives CDR1 PRHDT, CDR2 FYEKMQ (reference sequence). The CDR3 consists of 15 residues. V shed 6 bases and J shed 5 bases, with 16 bases lying between them. CDR3 loop: CASSFRQVKNEKLFF. The CDR3 coding sequence is TGTGCCAGCAGTTTTCGACAAGTGAAGAATGAAAAACTGTTTTTT.

About this clonotype itself: A read error may be the cause here, since a much bigger clone is one base away. The CDR3 carries no conserved terminal phenylalanine or tryptophan, so it likely arises from a read error. V usage is TRBV6-2 or TRBV6-3 and J usage is TRBJ1-1; D is unresolved. With 0 bases removed from V and 4 bases from J, the gap between germline ends came to 3 bases. The CDR3 is 12 residues long. Germline values: CDR1 MNHEY, CDR2 SVGEGT. CDR3 sequence reads: CASSYSITEAFL. DNA for the CDR3: TGTGCCAGCAGTTACTCCATCACTGAAGCTTTCCTT.

The V call is TRBV4-1, the J call TRBJ1-1; 8 bases line up with TRBD1. Per the germline V gene, CDR1 is MGHRA and CDR2 is YSYEKL. This CDR3 is built from 18 residues. Germline trimming cut 3 bases from V and 2 bases from J; bases unmatched to any gene: 14. Here the CDR3 reads CASSQKPPRDRLNTEAFF. CDR3 DNA sequence: TGCGCCAGCAGCCAGAAGCCGCCCCGGGACAGGCTTAACACTGAAGCTTTCTTT.